A selection of T cell receptor beta chains follows, all from one sample in a study of blood T cell repertoires in COVID-19. Sequencing was performed with immunoSEQ multiplex PCR; in TCRdb, only in-frame clones are kept and a portion is missing. The data show fewer than 60,000 clones, 70% to 85% seen once. Sequenced sample: peripheral blood. The receptors shown here come from a man aged 65-85 years with acute or convalescent COVID-19. The CDR3 runs from the conserved cysteine through the conserved F or W. The D gene is left open where the match is weak. A row's size may be missing; if present it is once, few, many or a size class.

cdr3_nt | cdr3_aa | j_call | clone_size | v_call | d_call
TGTGCCAGCAGAGGGACTAGCGGGGTTGGATTTGGCACCTACAATGAGCAGTTCTTC | CASRGTSGVGFGTYNEQFF | TRBJ2-1 | once | TRBV3-1/TRBV3-2 | TRBD2
TGTGCCAGCAGTTACTACGTGGGGAGCTCCTACAATGAGCAGTTCTTC | CASSYYVGSSYNEQFF | TRBJ2-1 | - | TRBV6-5 | -
TGTGCCAGCGTTACAGGGGATTTCAGGACCCAGTACTTC | CASVTGDFRTQYF | TRBJ2-5 | - | TRBV28 | TRBD1
TGTGCCAGTAGGGGGCCGGGACTTATTTACGAGCAGTACTTC | CASRGPGLIYEQYF | TRBJ2-7 | - | TRBV19 | -
TGTGCCAGCAGTGAATGGGGGGACGAACCTGGCACAGATACGCAGTATTTT | CASSEWGDEPGTDTQYF | TRBJ2-3 | many | TRBV6-1 | -
TGTGCCAGCAGCCCAGGGACAGGGGGCGCACGGCAGCCCCAGCATTTT | CASSPGTGGARQPQHF | TRBJ1-5 | - | TRBV7-6 | TRBD1
TGCGCCAGCAGCTCTCAGGGGGCCTCCTACAATGAGCAGTTCTTC | CASSSQGASYNEQFF | TRBJ2-1 | - | TRBV5-1 | TRBD1
TGTGCCAGCAGACCAACAGGGGGCGCATGGGAGACCCAGTACTTC | CASRPTGGAWETQYF | TRBJ2-5 | - | TRBV6-5 | TRBD1
TGTGCCAGCCGGGGGGCCTACGAGCAGTACTTC | CASRGAYEQYF | TRBJ2-7 | - | TRBV11-3 | TRBD2
TGCGCCAGCAGCCCCCCGGGTATGGATGAAAAACTGTTTTTT | CASSPPGMDEKLFF | TRBJ1-4 | - | TRBV4-1 | -
TGTGCCAGCAGGCAAACTAGCGGGAACCTACAATTGGAGCAGTTCTTC | CASRQTSGNLQLEQFF | TRBJ2-1 | - | TRBV2 | TRBD2
TGTGCCAGCAGCCTAGAGACGGGCTACGAGCAGTACTTC | CASSLETGYEQYF | TRBJ2-7 | - | TRBV11-1 | -
TGTGCCAGCAGCTTGGGAGGACTAGACTACAATGAGCAGTTCTTC | CASSLGGLDYNEQFF | TRBJ2-1 | - | TRBV5-5 | TRBD2
TGTGCCAGCAGTCGACTAGATGCCGCGGATACGCAGTATTTT | CASSRLDAADTQYF | TRBJ2-3 | - | TRBV6-6 | -